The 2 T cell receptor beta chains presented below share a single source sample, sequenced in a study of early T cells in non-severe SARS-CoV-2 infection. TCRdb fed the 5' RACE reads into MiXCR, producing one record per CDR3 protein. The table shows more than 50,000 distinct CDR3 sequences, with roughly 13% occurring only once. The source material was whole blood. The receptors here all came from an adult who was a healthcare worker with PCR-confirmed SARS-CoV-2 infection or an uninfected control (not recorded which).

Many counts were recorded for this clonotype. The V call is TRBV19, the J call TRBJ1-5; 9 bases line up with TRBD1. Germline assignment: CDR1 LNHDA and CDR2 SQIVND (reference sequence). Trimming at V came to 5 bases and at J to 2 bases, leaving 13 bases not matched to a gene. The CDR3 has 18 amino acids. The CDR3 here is CASSPTGTGRGGNQPQHF. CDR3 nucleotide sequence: TGTGCCAGTAGTCCTACCGGGACAGGGAGGGGTGGCAATCAGCCCCAGCATTTT.

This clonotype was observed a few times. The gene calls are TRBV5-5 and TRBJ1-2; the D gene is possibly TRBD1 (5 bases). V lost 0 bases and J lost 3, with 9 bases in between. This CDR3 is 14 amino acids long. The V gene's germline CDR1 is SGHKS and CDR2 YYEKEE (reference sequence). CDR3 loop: CASSLGLGDYGYTF. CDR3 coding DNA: TGTGCCAGCAGCTTGGGGCTGGGGGACTATGGCTACACCTTC.